The 30 T cell receptor beta chains below were found in one sample sequenced in a study of blood T cell repertoires in COVID-19. The assay was immunoSEQ multiplex PCR, and TCRdb's table has in-frame clones only and misses some. The data hold under 350,000 clones, with around 88% observed a single time. The sample taken for sequencing was peripheral blood. The receptors originated from a man in his forties with acute or convalescent COVID-19.

V and J are TRBV5-4 and TRBJ1-2, with D perhaps TRBD1 (5 bases). With 0 bases removed from V and 8 bases from J, the gap between germline ends came to 14 bases. The CDR3 has 14 residues. The germline V gene has CDR1 SGHNT and CDR2 YYREEE (reference sequence). The CDR3 coding sequence is TGTGCCAGCAGCTTGGGTGTAGGGGTGGGAGGCTACACCTTC. Protein: CASSLGVGVGGYTF.

This chain links TRBV5-1 with TRBJ1-6; 9 nucleotides line up with TRBD1. The V segment lost 2 bases and the J segment 9 bases; nucleotides outside the gene matches: 6. Per germline, CDR1 SGHRS and CDR2 YFSETQ. This CDR3 is built from 15 residues. The CDR3 DNA follows: TGCGCCAGCAGCTTCAGGGACAGGGCCTCTTCACCCCTCCACTTT. This encodes CASSFRDRASSPLHF.

The rearrangement joins TRBV28 to TRBJ1-4; D may be TRBD1 (6 bases). This CDR3 region has 15 residues. Trimming cost V 4 bases and J 4 bases, with 13 bases left between them. Germline CDR1 is MDHEN and CDR2 is SYDVKM. DNA of the CDR3: TGTGCCAGCAGTTCTGGGACATGGATTAATGAAAAACTGTTTTTT. It yields the protein CASSSGTWINEKLFF.

In its sample, this clone was seen many times. V and J are TRBV11-2 and TRBJ2-7; TRBD1 might be the D (7 bases). This CDR3 has 15 residues. CDR1 and CDR2 from the germline V gene are SGHAT and FQNNGV. The germline V and J ends were trimmed by 3 bases and 2 bases, with 14 bases remaining between them. CDR3 sequence (DNA): TGTGCCAGCAGCTTGGACTACAGGGGACCCTACGAGCAGTACTTC. Translation: CASSLDYRGPYEQYF.

The V gene is TRBV5-6, the J gene TRBJ2-7; D possibly corresponds to TRBD2 (5 bases). The CDR3 has 14 residues. CDR1 and CDR2 from the germline V gene are SGHDT and YYEEEE. Deletions cut 2 bases from V and 3 bases from J, with 12 bases between. Here the CDR3 DNA reads TGTGCCAGCAGCTTAGGGAGTAGCTACTACGAGCAGTACTTC. Translating it yields CASSLGSSYYEQYF.

The chain joins TRBV11-2 to TRBJ1-3; 7 bases align to TRBD1. J lost 0 bases, V lost 5 bases, and 4 bases had no gene match. This CDR3 has 15 amino acids. Per the germline V gene, CDR1 is SGHAT and CDR2 is FQNNGV. Here the CDR3 DNA reads TGTGCCAGCAGCACAGGGGTGAGCTCTGGAAACACCATATATTTT. Residues: CASSTGVSSGNTIYF.

The chain has TRBV13 and TRBJ2-5; 12 bases map to TRBD1. J gave up 4 bases and V 5 bases, and 5 bases lay outside the gene matches. The CDR3 loop spans 15 amino acids. Germline values: CDR1 PRHDT, CDR2 FYEKMQ (reference sequence). The CDR3 here is CASSKRDRGRETQYF. The CDR3 bases are TGTGCCAGCAGCAAGAGGGACAGGGGGCGAGAGACCCAGTACTTC.

The chain combines TRBV5-1 with TRBJ2-2; 11 nucleotides match TRBD1. The CDR3 is 17 residues long. The germline gives CDR1 SGHRS, CDR2 YFSETQ. V shed 2 bases and J 6 bases; nucleotides not matched to a gene: 9. The CDR3 region is CASSFNLAGQGAGELFF. For the CDR3, the DNA is TGCGCCAGCAGCTTCAACCTAGCGGGACAGGGGGCCGGGGAGCTGTTTTTT.

The chain recombines TRBV2 with TRBJ2-3; D is uncertain. The CDR3 is made up of 18 amino acids. Germline V gene lookup returns CDR1 SNHLY and CDR2 FYNNEI. The V and J ends lost 0 bases and 2 bases respectively, with 18 bases between them. The CDR3 DNA is TGTGCCAGCAGTGAAGCCTTGAGCGATCCCCGCTCCACAGATACGCAGTATTTT. Translating it yields CASSEALSDPRSTDTQYF.

This chain joins TRBV30 and TRBJ1-5; no definite D call. From germline, CDR1 is GTSNPN and CDR2 SVGIG (reference sequence). This CDR3 has 13 amino acids. Trimming removed 1 base from V and 2 bases from J, with 6 bases in between. CDR3 amino acids: CAWSGGGNQPQHF. CDR3 DNA: TGTGCCTGGAGTGGAGGAGGCAATCAGCCCCAGCATTTT.

This chain links TRBV2 with TRBJ2-5; 9 nucleotides match TRBD2. V dropped 8 bases and J dropped 5; count of bases not matched to a gene: 18. Germline loops: CDR1 SNHLY, CDR2 FYNNEI. There are 17 residues in the CDR3. The CDR3 DNA reads TGTGCCAGCTCACGTCCACCCAGCCTAGCGGGGTTGGAGACCCAGTACTTC. Protein sequence: CASSRPPSLAGLETQYF. The full variable domain, completed using reference TRBV2 and TRBJ2-5, is EPEVTQTPSHQVTQMGQEVILRCVPISNHLYFYWYRQILGQKVEFLVSFYNNEISEKSEIFDDQFSVERPDGSNFTLKIRSTKLEDSAMYFCASSRPPSLAGLETQYFGPGTRLLVL.

This chain uses TRBV4-2 with TRBJ2-1; tentatively, D is TRBD2 (6 bases). V lost 1 base and J lost 4, with 11 bases in between. This CDR3 is 15 amino acids long. Per germline, CDR1 LGHNA and CDR2 YNFKEQ. The CDR3 sequence is CASSQVGGTYNEQFF. The CDR3, as DNA: TGTGCCAGCAGCCAAGTGGGGGGAACTTACAATGAGCAGTTCTTC.

This chain uses TRBV5-1 with TRBJ2-3, with 7 bases fitting TRBD1. Germline CDR1 and CDR2: SGHRS and YFSETQ. The CDR3 contains 15 residues. Trimming took 0 bases from V and 5 from J; bases not matched to a gene: 6. The CDR3 loop is CASSLADRVGDTQYF. DNA for the CDR3: TGCGCCAGCAGCTTGGCCGACAGGGTGGGAGATACGCAGTATTTT.

The chain combines TRBV3-1 (or the pseudogene TRBV3-2) with TRBJ2-1; D gene unclear. This CDR3 region has 14 residues. Trimming left V 0 bases short and J 6 bases short, with 9 bases between. From germline, CDR1 is LGHDT and CDR2 YNNKEL (reference sequence). The CDR3 loop is CASSQEGFSNEQFF. CDR3 sequence (DNA): TGTGCCAGCAGCCAAGAGGGCTTCTCCAATGAGCAGTTCTTC.

DNA of the CDR3: TGTGCCAGCAGCGTAGAGGGAGGGCTTGGATCACCCCTCCACTTT. Amino acids: CASSVEGGLGSPLHF. V is TRBV9 and J is TRBJ1-6; no reliable D call. The CDR3 has 15 amino acids. The germline V gene has CDR1 SGDLS and CDR2 YYNGEE. The V end lost 0 bases, the J end lost 10 bases, and 14 bases lay between the germline ends.

The V gene is TRBV5-1, the J gene TRBJ2-1, with TRBD1 matching over 7 bases. After removal of 1 base from V and 2 bases from J, the junction contained 3 bases not matched to a gene. CDR3 size: 15 residues. Per germline, CDR1 SGHRS and CDR2 YFSETQ. The CDR3 here is CASSLWDSTYNEQFF. CDR3 sequence (DNA): TGCGCCAGCAGCTTGTGGGACAGCACCTACAATGAGCAGTTCTTC.

V gene TRBV10-3 combines with J gene TRBJ1-2; 11 bases line up with TRBD1. V dropped 6 bases and J dropped 3; count of bases not matched to a gene: 9. This CDR3 contains 16 residues. Germline V gives CDR1 ENHRY, CDR2 SYGVKD. Here the CDR3 DNA reads TGTGCCATCAGAGTACTGGACAGGGGGCGCGACTATGGCTACACCTTC. Its protein is CAIRVLDRGRDYGYTF.

The chain is built from TRBV2 and TRBJ1-1, with D unclear. This CDR3 is 12 amino acids long. Germline V CDR1 and CDR2: SNHLY, FYNNEI. Trimming stripped 8 bases from V and 4 bases from J, with 11 bases between. Here the CDR3 DNA reads TGTGCCAGCGGTAGACAACTCACTGAAGCTTTCTTT. Translation gives CASGRQLTEAFF.

The V call is TRBV30, the J call TRBJ2-7; 13 bases map to TRBD2. The CDR3 is 16 amino acids. Germline CDR1 reads GTSNPN; CDR2 reads SVGIG (reference sequence). V was pared by 2 bases and J by 6 bases, with 10 bases of the junction left unmatched. The CDR3 region has the DNA TGTGCCTGGAGTAGACTAGCGGGGGGACTCGTATCCGAGCAGTACTTC. Translation gives CAWSRLAGGLVSEQYF.

The chain carries TRBV7-9 and TRBJ1-1, with unresolved D. The V end was cut by 2 bases, the J end by 4 bases, with 14 bases between. Germline-derived CDR1 and CDR2 are SEHNR and FQNEAQ (reference sequence). CDR3 length equals 15 residues. The CDR3 loop is CASSLMEVLRTEAFF. The CDR3 region has the DNA TGTGCCAGCAGCTTAATGGAGGTGCTACGCACTGAAGCTTTCTTT.

The rearrangement joins TRBV10-3 to TRBJ1-1; D is ambiguous. V was pared by 10 bases and J by 10 bases, with 25 bases between. The CDR3 is 14 residues long. Germline V lookup: CDR1 ENHRY, CDR2 SYGVKD. CDR3 loop: CATNNGPLNSGAFF. The CDR3 DNA follows: TGTGCCACCAATAACGGCCCACTGAATTCGGGAGCTTTCTTT.

This clone appeared a single time. The chain uses TRBV19 and TRBJ2-3; 9 nucleotides line up with TRBD2. Per the germline V gene, CDR1 is LNHDA and CDR2 is SQIVND (reference sequence). J gave up 6 bases and V 6 bases, and 10 bases lay outside the gene matches. This CDR3 spans 15 amino acids. CDR3 DNA sequence: TGTGCCAGTAGGTTGGTTGGAGCGGGGGGTGATACGCAGTATTTT. Its protein product is CASRLVGAGGDTQYF.

The chain combines TRBV5-1 with TRBJ2-1; the match to TRBD1 covers 12 bases. CDR3 length: 14 residues. J was trimmed by 3 bases and V by 7 bases; bases with no gene match: 2. Germline CDR1 SGHRS, CDR2 YFSETQ. The CDR3 loop reads CASRDRGLYNEQFF. In nucleotides, the CDR3 is TGCGCCAGCCGGGACAGGGGGCTCTACAATGAGCAGTTCTTC.

The chain employs TRBV21-1 and TRBJ2-7; the table's D call, TRBD1, has no DNA check behind it. TRBV21-1 is a pseudogene segment. CDR3 length equals 16 residues. CDR3 protein: CASSKVETGSSYEQYF. The CDR3 coding sequence is TGTGCCAGCAGCAAAGTCGAGACAGGGAGCTCCTACGAGCAGTACTTC.

V usage is TRBV3-1 (or the pseudogene TRBV3-2) and J usage is TRBJ2-5; D remains ambiguous. This CDR3 has 13 residues. In germline, CDR1 is LGHDT, CDR2 YNNKEL (reference sequence). Trimming removed 5 bases from V and 1 base from J, with 8 bases in between. Here the CDR3 DNA reads TGTGCCAGCAGCTTTGCAGGCCAAGAGACCCAGTACTTC. It encodes CASSFAGQETQYF.

V and J are TRBV5-1 and TRBJ2-7; TRBD1 might be the D (5 bases). Trimming removed 0 bases at V and 2 bases at J, with 9 bases between. This CDR3 has 14 amino acids. Germline CDR1 reads SGHRS; CDR2 reads YFSETQ. The DNA for the CDR3 is TGCGCCAGCAGCTTGGATTCAGGGACCTACGAGCAGTACTTC. Residues: CASSLDSGTYEQYF.

The V gene is TRBV6-5, the J gene TRBJ1-2, with D possibly being TRBD1 (6 bases). CDR1 MNHEY and CDR2 SVGAGI come from the germline V gene. Trimming left V 5 bases short and J 5 bases short, with 12 bases between. The CDR3 extends over 13 amino acids. The CDR3 loop is CASSRTAGYGYTF. The CDR3 region has the DNA TGTGCCAGCAGTAGGACAGCCGGGTATGGCTACACCTTC.

CDR3 region: CASSPGDTDGYTF. CDR3 nucleotide sequence: TGCGCCAGCAGCCCAGGGGATACGGATGGCTACACCTTC. The chain joins TRBV5-1 to TRBJ1-2; D perhaps matches TRBD1 (6 bases). The CDR3 runs 13 residues. Germline values: CDR1 SGHRS, CDR2 YFSETQ. The V end was cut by 4 bases, the J end by 6 bases, with 13 bases between.

The gene calls are TRBV5-6 and TRBJ2-1; D is undetermined. V lost 3 bases and J 0 bases, leaving 10 bases between the germline ends. The CDR3 extends over 15 amino acids. The V gene's germline CDR1 is SGHDT and CDR2 YYEEEE. In DNA form, the CDR3 reads TGTGCCAGCAGCTCGCCATCGAGCTCCTACAATGAGCAGTTCTTC. Protein product: CASSSPSSSYNEQFF.

This chain uses TRBV5-1 with TRBJ2-5; D is undetermined. With 0 bases removed from V and 2 bases from J, the gap between germline ends came to 11 bases. Germline assignment: CDR1 SGHRS and CDR2 YFSETQ. The CDR3 covers 15 residues. DNA of the CDR3: TGCGCCAGCAGCTTGGTCGGTGGTCCTCAAGAGACCCAGTACTTC. Its protein is CASSLVGGPQETQYF.